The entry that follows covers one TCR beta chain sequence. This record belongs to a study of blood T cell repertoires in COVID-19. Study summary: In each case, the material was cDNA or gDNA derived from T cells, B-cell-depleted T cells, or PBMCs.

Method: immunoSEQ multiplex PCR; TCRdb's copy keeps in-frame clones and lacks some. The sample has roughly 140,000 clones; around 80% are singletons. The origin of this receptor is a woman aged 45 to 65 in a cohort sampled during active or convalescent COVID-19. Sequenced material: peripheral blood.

The CDR3 region is CASSLQGLYGETQYF. The CDR3, as DNA: TGTGCCAGCAGCTTACAGGGCCTTTATGGAGAGACCCAGTACTTC. The rearrangement links TRBV7-6 to TRBJ2-5, with D perhaps TRBD1 (5 bases). The V end lost 2 bases, the J end lost 4 bases, and 14 bases lay between the germline ends. The CDR3 length is 15 residues. Germline V CDR1 and CDR2: SGHVS, FNYEAQ. The full variable domain, completed using reference TRBV7-6 and TRBJ2-5, is GAGVSQSPRYKVTKRGQDVALRCDPISGHVSLYWYRQALGQGPEFLTYFNYEAQQDKSGLPNDRFSAERPEGSISTLTIQRTEQRDSAMYRCASSLQGLYGETQYFGPGTRLLVL.